The 23 T cell receptor beta chains given below trace back to one sample, sequenced in a study of early T cells in non-severe SARS-CoV-2 infection. TCRdb re-called the 5' RACE reads through MiXCR, storing one row per CDR3 protein. The table has under 60,000 distinct CDR3 sequences, under 9% seen once. The source was whole blood, collected at baseline. Receptors originate from an adult who was a healthcare worker with PCR-confirmed SARS-CoV-2 infection or an uninfected control (not recorded which).

This sequence joins TRBV7-9 and TRBJ2-7, with TRBD1 matching 7 bases. This CDR3 spans 13 amino acids. Trimming cost V 6 bases and J 9 bases; bases outside gene matches: 11. Per germline, CDR1 SEHNR and CDR2 FQNEAQ (reference sequence). As DNA, the CDR3 is TGTGCCAGCAGTTATGACAGGGTAAACGGGCAGTACTTC. Its translation: CASSYDRVNGQYF.

The chain combines TRBV30 with TRBJ2-5; D call uncertain. The germline V gene encodes CDR1 GTSNPN and CDR2 SVGIG (reference sequence). The CDR3 extends over 11 amino acids. V was pared by 0 bases and J by 5 bases, with 4 bases between. CDR3 protein: CAWSVLETQYF. CDR3 sequence (DNA): TGTGCCTGGAGTGTTCTGGAGACCCAGTACTTC.

The V gene is TRBV4-2, the J gene TRBJ2-7, with TRBD2 matching 7 bases. This CDR3 has 15 residues. V trimming: 5 bases; J trimming: 1 base; junction bases outside the gene matches: 8. Germline V gives CDR1 LGHNA, CDR2 YNFKEQ. The CDR3 DNA reads TGTGCCAGCAGCGGAGGGGACGGGGGGTCCTACGAGCAGTACTTC. It yields the protein CASSGGDGGSYEQYF.

The chain couples TRBV12-3 or TRBV12-4 to TRBJ2-6, with 9 positions matching TRBD1. J was trimmed by 2 bases and V by 5 bases; bases with no gene match: 13. This CDR3 is 19 amino acids long. In DNA form, the CDR3 reads TGTGCCAGCAGTCCTAGCTCCGGACAGGGGACGGCTGGGGCCAACGTCCTGACTTTC. Amino acids: CASSPSSGQGTAGANVLTF.

This clonotype was counted between two and nine times. V is TRBV20-1 and J is TRBJ1-1, with 8 bases aligning to TRBD1. Germline assignment: CDR1 DFQATT and CDR2 SNEGSKA (reference sequence). The CDR3 spans 16 residues. Trimming cost V 4 bases and J 1 base; bases outside gene matches: 11. As DNA, the CDR3 is TGCAGTGCTATCGGCCGCAGGGGGCCAGGGAACACTGAAGCTTTCTTT. This encodes CSAIGRRGPGNTEAFF.

This clonotype was counted at least ten times. This chain uses TRBV2 with TRBJ1-1, with 9 bases matching TRBD1. The junction had 2 bases not matched to a gene; V was cut back by 6 bases and J by 3 bases. The V gene's germline CDR1 is SNHLY and CDR2 FYNNEI. This CDR3 comprises 13 residues. CDR3 sequence: CASRRDRDTEAFF. The CDR3 DNA reads TGTGCCAGCAGAAGGGACAGGGACACTGAAGCTTTCTTT.

This clonotype occurred many times. V gene TRBV24-1 combines with J gene TRBJ2-1; 10 positions match TRBD2. From germline, CDR1 is KGHDR and CDR2 SFDVKD. Trimming cost V 3 bases and J 1 base; bases outside gene matches: 2. The CDR3 totals 16 residues. The CDR3 sequence: CATSDPGLASYNEQFF. As DNA, the CDR3 is TGTGCCACCAGTGATCCGGGACTAGCGTCCTACAATGAGCAGTTCTTC.

This clonotype has at least ten counts. V usage is TRBV2 and J usage is TRBJ2-1; unclear D gene. Germline CDR1 and CDR2: SNHLY and FYNNEI. CDR3 size: 12 residues. V lost 7 bases, J lost 4 bases, and 8 bases lay in between. The CDR3, as DNA: TGTGCCAGCATAGGGTCATACAATGAGCAGTTCTTC. Its translation: CASIGSYNEQFF.

This clonotype was detected a few times. The rearrangement links TRBV7-8 to TRBJ1-2, with 7 bases identical to TRBD1. Germline V gene lookup returns CDR1 SGHVS and CDR2 FQNEAQ. The V gene end was trimmed by 3 bases and the J gene end by 4 bases; junction bases not matched to a gene: 5. The CDR3 spans 14 residues. CDR3 amino acids: CASSLTGPSYGYTF. The CDR3, as DNA: TGTGCCAGCAGCTTGACAGGGCCGAGCTATGGCTACACCTTC.

The J gene is TRBJ1-6, the V gene TRBV7-9; the D is unclear. The germline CDR1 and CDR2 sequences are SEHNR and FQNEAQ (reference sequence). The germline V and J ends were trimmed by 2 bases and 9 bases, with 17 bases remaining between them. The CDR3 spans 16 residues. CDR3 bases: TGTGCCAGCAGCTTACGTCAGTTAGGAGAGGGTTCACCCCTCCACTTT. Translating it yields CASSLRQLGEGSPLHF.

The chain has TRBV18 and TRBJ1-1; tentatively, D is TRBD1 (6 bases). Trimming left V 4 bases short and J 1 base short, with 13 bases between. Germline-derived CDR1 and CDR2 are KGHSH and LQKENI. The CDR3 has 15 residues. As DNA, the CDR3 is TGTGCCAGCTCACAGCGGACAGATTCGAACACTGAAGCTTTCTTT. This sequence encodes CASSQRTDSNTEAFF.

In its sample, this clonotype was seen a few times. In DNA form, the CDR3 reads TGTGCCAGCAGCTTAGGTGTTAGCGGGGAATACGAGCAGTACTTC. This sequence encodes CASSLGVSGEYEQYF. The chain joins TRBV7-9 to TRBJ2-7, with 8 bases fitting TRBD2. The germline gives CDR1 SEHNR, CDR2 FQNEAQ (reference sequence). V shed 1 base, J shed 4 bases, and the junction held 6 bases outside the gene matches. This CDR3 is built from 15 residues. Filled out from reference TRBV7-9 and TRBJ2-7, the complete variable domain reads DTGVSQNPRHKITKRGQNVTFRCDPISEHNRLYWYRQTLGQGPEFLTYFQNEAQLEKSRLLSDRFSAERPKGSFSTLEIQRTEQGDSAMYLCASSLGVSGEYEQYFGPGTRLTVT.

In its sample, this clonotype was seen a few times. Compared with germline, one end of the junction differs, possibly owing to a read error. The rearrangement uses TRBV12-3 or TRBV12-4 and TRBJ2-7; 9 bases line up with TRBD1. The CDR3 sequence is 13 residues long. This CDR3 is CASRPGTGYGQYF. CDR3 sequence (DNA): TGTGCCAGCAGACCCGGGACAGGGTACGGGCAGTACTTC.

This sequence joins TRBV12-3 or TRBV12-4 and TRBJ2-7, with D perhaps TRBD1 or TRBD2 (5 bases each). The CDR3 length is 13 residues. Trimming pared 7 bases from V and 6 bases from J, leaving 16 bases between. CDR3 protein: CASTRGWLLEQYF. CDR3 DNA: TGTGCCAGCACCCGGGGCTGGCTTCTCGAGCAGTACTTC.

J is TRBJ2-1 and V is TRBV6-1, with 7 bases matching TRBD1. This CDR3 comprises 15 residues. The V gene end was trimmed by 5 bases and the J gene end by 0 bases; junction bases not matched to a gene: 4. Germline loops: CDR1 MNHNS, CDR2 SASEGT. For the CDR3, the DNA is TGTGCCAGCAGTCCCAACAGGGGCTCCTACAATGAGCAGTTCTTC. Its protein product is CASSPNRGSYNEQFF.

This clonotype occurred a few times. J is TRBJ2-1 and V is TRBV3-1; 8 bases match TRBD1. This CDR3 region has 12 residues. CDR1 is LGHDT and CDR2 is YNNKEL in the germline V gene (reference sequence). V lost 6 bases to trimming and J lost 15 bases; unmatched junction nucleotides: 10. The CDR3 here is CASSSRTGMGFF. The CDR3 DNA reads TGTGCCAGCAGTTCCCGGACAGGGATGGGGTTCTTC.

This clonotype was observed at least ten times. V usage is TRBV3-1 and J usage is TRBJ2-1; D is perhaps TRBD1 (5 bases). CDR1 is LGHDT, CDR2 YNNKEL, per germline (reference sequence). This CDR3 has 12 amino acids. V gave up 2 bases and J gave up 7 bases, with 6 bases separating them. The CDR3 nucleotides are TGTGCCAGCAGCCAATCAGGGAATGAGCAGTTCTTC. Its protein is CASSQSGNEQFF.

In this sample, this clonotype turned up many times. The genes are TRBV5-1 and TRBJ2-7; 7 bases map to TRBD1. The germline V gene encodes CDR1 SGHRS and CDR2 YFSETQ. Trimming took 0 bases from V and 3 from J; bases not matched to a gene: 3. This CDR3 region has 14 residues. Here the CDR3 DNA reads TGCGCCAGCAGCTTGGCGACAGGGAGCTACGAGCAGTACTTC. This encodes CASSLATGSYEQYF.

This clonotype was detected only a few times. The genes are TRBV6-5 and TRBJ1-2; perhaps TRBD1 as D (5 bases). The CDR3 is 14 residues long. The ends were cut back, 7 bases at V and 7 bases at J, with 19 bases in the middle. Germline V lookup: CDR1 MNHEY, CDR2 SVGAGI. CDR3 amino acids: CASKPEGSVVGYTF. The CDR3 bases are TGTGCCAGCAAACCAGAGGGGTCTGTGGTTGGCTACACCTTC.

The rearrangement uses TRBV11-2 and TRBJ2-1; 11 positions agree with TRBD2. This CDR3 spans 18 amino acids. Trimming cost V 5 bases and J 5 bases; bases outside gene matches: 14. Germline V gene data show CDR1 as SGHAT and CDR2 as FQNNGV. The CDR3 DNA follows: TGTGCCAGCAGCCCCAGAGGTAGCGGGAGGGCCATAGACAATGAGCAGTTCTTC. It codes for CASSPRGSGRAIDNEQFF.

Ten or more counts support this clonotype. V usage is TRBV12-3 or TRBV12-4 and J usage is TRBJ2-1, with 9 bases lining up with TRBD2. This CDR3 comprises 17 residues. Germline trimming cut 7 bases from V and 2 bases from J; bases unmatched to any gene: 12. CDR3 loop: CASNNLAGRGTYNEQFF. The CDR3 DNA sequence: TGTGCCAGCAATAATCTAGCGGGGAGGGGAACCTACAATGAGCAGTTCTTC.

As regards this clonotype: One base away lies a much larger clone, so this may be a sequencing read error. The V gene is TRBV11-2, the J gene TRBJ2-7; tentatively, D is TRBD1 (5 bases). This CDR3 has 15 residues. The germline V gene has CDR1 SGHAT and CDR2 FQNNGV. The CDR3 reads CVSSPSRARAYEQYF. As DNA, the CDR3 is TGTGTCAGCAGCCCCAGCAGGGCTAGGGCCTACGAGCAGTACTTC.

This clonotype was seen repeatedly, ten times or more. The J gene is TRBJ2-3, the V gene TRBV20-1; 7 nucleotides line up with TRBD2. Germline lookup yields CDR1 DFQATT and CDR2 SNEGSKA (reference sequence). This CDR3 region has 12 residues. Unmatched junction bases numbered 7, after V lost 5 bases and J lost 8 bases. The CDR3 coding sequence is TGCAGTGCTTTCCCGTCGGGGGGTACGCAGTATTTT. Translation gives CSAFPSGGTQYF.